The 28 T cell receptor beta chains below come from one sample, sequenced in a study of vaccination effects on CD4 cells after COVID-19. Prior to sequencing, the ViraFEST assay stimulated PBMC with viral peptide pools, which expanded the antigen-specific CD4+ T cells. Researchers isolated CD4+ T cells once 9 to 11 days of culture had elapsed. Infection dated between March and December 2020, before the Alpha, Beta and Delta variants reached the United States. Every participant took two doses of the BNT162b2 or mRNA-1273 vaccine. The antigens these receptors bind are not known. Generated by immunoSEQ multiplex PCR, the TCRdb table keeps only in-frame clones and is missing some. The profile shows over 10,000 clones, 73% of them singletons. Sequences were derived from CD4+ T cells from PBMCs cultured with HCoV-NL63 spike peptides, sampled after COVID-19 vaccination. The receptors derive from a human donor who had a prior SARS-CoV-2 infection.

V gene TRBV24-1 combines with J gene TRBJ2-1; D may be TRBD2 (7 bases). Germline V gives CDR1 KGHDR, CDR2 SFDVKD. This CDR3 spans 15 amino acids. Trimming took off 6 bases at V and 8 bases at J, with 19 bases between the two ends. This CDR3 is CATSKGEGGIDEQFF. CDR3 DNA: TGTGCCACCAGTAAAGGGGAGGGGGGGATCGATGAGCAGTTCTTC.

The rearrangement uses TRBV15 and TRBJ2-3; the match to TRBD2 covers 7 bases. Germline V gene data show CDR1 as LNHNV and CDR2 as YYDKDF (reference sequence). Trimming at V came to 3 bases and at J to 3 bases, leaving 6 bases not matched to a gene. The CDR3 totals 15 residues. The CDR3 is CATSSSREPTDTQYF. The CDR3 coding sequence is TGTGCCACCAGCAGTTCGCGGGAGCCAACAGATACGCAGTATTTT.

This clone was found a few times. The rearrangement links TRBV2 to TRBJ1-3; no definite D call. V lost 3 bases and J lost 0, with 12 bases in between. This CDR3 contains 16 residues. CDR1 SNHLY and CDR2 FYNNEI come from the germline V gene. The CDR3 loop reads CASSEAGIDSGNTIYF. The CDR3 nucleotides read TGTGCCAGCAGTGAGGCAGGAATCGACTCTGGAAACACCATATATTTT.

The gene calls are TRBV4-1 and TRBJ1-6; the match to TRBD1 covers 8 bases. The CDR3 spans 13 residues. Germline values: CDR1 MGHRA, CDR2 YSYEKL. V lost 4 bases to trimming and J lost 12 bases; unmatched junction nucleotides: 5. The CDR3 nucleotides are TGCGCCAGCAGCCGAGGACAGGGCGAACCCCTCCACTTT. Its translation is CASSRGQGEPLHF.

This chain connects TRBV7-5 to TRBJ2-2; the table names TRBD2, a call not compared with the DNA. TRBV7-5 is labeled a pseudogene. There are 19 residues in the CDR3. The CDR3 DNA is TGTGCCAGAAGCTTAGCTCTCTCTCTAGCGGGGGGTTGCACCGGGGAGCTGTTTTTT. Its translation: CARSLALSLAGGCTGELFF.

A few counts support this clone. V usage is TRBV5-1 and J usage is TRBJ2-7, with 12 bases matching TRBD2. Germline CDR1 SGHRS, CDR2 YFSETQ. The CDR3 runs to 15 residues. Trimming took 1 base from V and 7 from J; bases not matched to a gene: 6. The CDR3: CASSLSSGRAGEQYF. The CDR3 coding sequence is TGCGCCAGCAGCTTGTCTAGCGGGAGGGCCGGGGAGCAGTACTTC.

The chain links TRBV7-3 to TRBJ2-3, with D possibly being TRBD1 (6 bases). The germline CDR1 and CDR2 sequences are SGHTA and FQGTGA. V was shortened by 4 bases and J by 8 bases, with 10 bases between the two germline ends. The CDR3 is 12 amino acids. CDR3 bases: TGTGCCAGCAGCTCCAGGGGTGGTACGCAGTATTTT. Its protein product is CASSSRGGTQYF.

This clone was counted once. The rearrangement links TRBV2 to TRBJ2-7; D is uncertain. The CDR3 extends over 12 amino acids. CDR1 is SNHLY, CDR2 FYNNEI, per germline. Trimming took 7 bases from V and 3 from J, leaving 10 bases between them. The CDR3 nucleotides read TGTGCCAGCAACGGACCTATCTACGAGCAGTACTTC. Amino acids: CASNGPIYEQYF.

This CDR3 reads CASSLLLRSGELFF. CDR3 DNA sequence: TGTGCCAGCAGCTTACTCCTAAGGAGCGGGGAGCTGTTTTTT. The V and J genes are TRBV13 and TRBJ2-2; D ambiguous. The germline V gene has CDR1 PRHDT and CDR2 FYEKMQ (reference sequence). This CDR3 is 14 amino acids long. Trimming left V 2 bases short and J 7 bases short, with 11 bases between.

V gene TRBV5-1 combines with J gene TRBJ1-2; perhaps TRBD1 as D (6 bases). The CDR3 runs to 13 residues. CDR1 and CDR2 from the germline V gene are SGHRS and YFSETQ. V was cut by 0 bases and J by 8 bases, with 11 bases left in between. Written as DNA, the CDR3 is TGCGCCAGCAGCTTGGCAGGGGCAGAAGGCTACACCTTC. This encodes CASSLAGAEGYTF.

This chain connects TRBV2 to TRBJ2-2; perhaps TRBD2 as D (5 bases). The CDR3 length is 14 residues. V was trimmed by 6 bases and J by 1 base, leaving 9 bases between them. Germline CDR1 reads SNHLY; CDR2 reads FYNNEI. CDR3 in DNA: TGTGCCAGCAGGAGGACTCAGAACACCGGGGAGCTGTTTTTT. Translation gives CASRRTQNTGELFF.

The chain carries TRBV7-9 and TRBJ1-3; D unclear. This CDR3 is 15 amino acids long. Germline CDR1 and CDR2: SEHNR and FQNEAQ (reference sequence). Deletions cut 5 bases from V and 0 bases from J, with 11 bases between. Here the CDR3 reads CASSTAPASGNTIYF. In DNA, the CDR3 is TGTGCCAGCAGCACGGCGCCGGCCTCTGGAAACACCATATATTTT.

This clone was found a few times. The chain links TRBV2 to TRBJ1-5, with D unresolved. Germline V gives CDR1 SNHLY, CDR2 FYNNEI. The V and J ends lost 8 bases and 2 bases respectively, with 10 bases between them. CDR3 length: 13 amino acids. This chain's CDR3 is CASSYSGNQPQHF. The CDR3 bases are TGTGCCAGCTCCTATAGTGGCAATCAGCCCCAGCATTTT.

The V call is TRBV5-1, the J call TRBJ2-1, with TRBD2 matching 11 bases. This CDR3 has 13 amino acids. V dropped 2 bases and J dropped 10; count of bases not matched to a gene: 2. Germline V CDR1 and CDR2: SGHRS, YFSETQ. The CDR3 DNA follows: TGCGCCAGCAGCTTCGTAGCGGGGGGGGAGCAGTTCTTC. Its protein product is CASSFVAGGEQFF.

This clone was counted between two and nine times. The chain recombines TRBV7-2 with TRBJ1-5; D might be TRBD1 (5 bases). Germline V gene data show CDR1 as SGHTA and CDR2 as FQGNSA. This CDR3 has 15 residues. The V and J ends lost 2 bases and 6 bases respectively, with 14 bases between them. CDR3 in DNA: TGTGCCAGCAGCTTATTATCCCTGGGGGGTCAGCCCCAGCATTTT. This encodes CASSLLSLGGQPQHF.

This clone was counted a few times. The genes are TRBV4-1 and TRBJ2-7; 14 nucleotides align to TRBD2. The germline V gene encodes CDR1 MGHRA and CDR2 YSYEKL. Trimming at V came to 4 bases and at J to 5 bases, leaving 7 bases not matched to a gene. The CDR3 is made up of 16 amino acids. The CDR3 reads CASSRTPGLAGDEQYF. The DNA for the CDR3 is TGCGCCAGCAGCCGAACTCCGGGACTAGCGGGAGACGAGCAGTACTTC.

The chain links TRBV3-1 (or the pseudogene TRBV3-2) to TRBJ2-1; no firm D call. Germline V gene sequence: CDR1 LGHDT, CDR2 YNNKEL (reference sequence). The CDR3 covers 12 residues. Trimming pared 6 bases from V and 10 bases from J, leaving 13 bases between. CDR3 in amino acids: CASRRLAGEQFF. CDR3 in DNA: TGTGCCAGCAGACGCTTAGCTGGGGAGCAGTTCTTC.

The CDR3 spells CASSYAAPPGETQYF. DNA of the CDR3: TGTGCCAGCAGTTACGCGGCCCCCCCCGGCGAGACGCAGTATTTT. V and J are TRBV6-2 or TRBV6-3 and TRBJ2-3; D uncertain. Germline CDR1 and CDR2: MNHEY and SVGEGT. V was shortened by 2 bases and J by 9 bases, with 18 bases between the two germline ends. This CDR3 region has 15 residues.

This clone came up a few times. V is TRBV5-1 and J is TRBJ2-3; TRBD1 matches at 11 bases. The J segment lost 0 bases and the V segment lost 4 bases, leaving 10 bases of the junction unmatched. Germline-derived CDR1 and CDR2 are SGHRS and YFSETQ. CDR3 length: 18 residues. The CDR3 bases are TGCGCCAGCAGCATCGGACAGGGGGCGTATTCTAGCACAGATACGCAGTATTTT. Translating it yields CASSIGQGAYSSTDTQYF.

J is TRBJ2-7 and V is TRBV6-2 or TRBV6-3; no definite D call. The CDR3 extends over 11 amino acids. The ends were cut back, 1 base at V and 3 bases at J, with 1 base in the middle. Germline V CDR1 and CDR2: MNHEY, SVGEGT. The CDR3 region is CASSYYYEQYF. DNA of the CDR3: TGTGCCAGCAGTTACTACTACGAGCAGTACTTC.

V and J are TRBV7-8 and TRBJ1-3, with no clear D. V shed 4 bases and J shed 0 bases, with 10 bases lying between them. This CDR3 contains 15 residues. Germline V CDR1 and CDR2: SGHVS, FQNEAQ. The CDR3 sequence is CASSSVADSGNTIYF. DNA of the CDR3: TGTGCCAGCAGCTCCGTGGCCGACTCTGGAAACACCATATATTTT.

This chain links TRBV7-2 with TRBJ2-7; D possibly corresponds to TRBD2 (5 bases). V lost 1 base, J lost 5 bases, and 15 bases lay in between. In germline, CDR1 is SGHTA, CDR2 FQGNSA. The length of the CDR3 is 15 residues. CDR3 coding DNA: TGTGCCAGCAGCTTAGGGGCTAGCTCCCCTGACGAGCAGTACTTC. Translating gives CASSLGASSPDEQYF. The entire variable domain, with the rest obtained from reference TRBV7-2 and TRBJ2-7, is as follows: GAGVSQSPSNKVTEKGKDVELRCDPISGHTALYWYRQSLGQGLEFLIYFQGNSAPDKSGLPSDRFSAERTGGSVSTLTIQRTQQEDSAVYLCASSLGASSPDEQYFGPGTRLTVT.

The chain is built from TRBV7-2 and TRBJ1-5; TRBD1 agrees at 8 bases. CDR1 SGHTA and CDR2 FQGNSA come from the germline V gene. Losses at the gene ends were 5 bases for V and 7 bases for J; bases not matched to a gene: 7. CDR3 length: 14 amino acids. The CDR3 DNA is TGTGCCAGCAGCCAGGACAGGGAAAGCCAGCCCCAGCATTTT. Translation: CASSQDRESQPQHF.

This clone was detected only once. The chain uses TRBV21-1 and TRBJ2-5; the table's D call TRBD1 went unverified against the DNA. TRBV21-1 is classified as a pseudogene. The CDR3 is 14 residues long. The CDR3 spells CASRHGTPQETQYF. In DNA, the CDR3 is TGTGCCAGCAGACACGGGACACCCCAAGAGACCCAGTACTTC.

The chain uses TRBV9 and TRBJ1-4; D not certain. With 3 bases removed from V and 8 bases from J, the gap between germline ends came to 20 bases. This CDR3 comprises 16 residues. Germline V gene data show CDR1 as SGDLS and CDR2 as YYNGEE. CDR3 region: CASSARGNTGWEKLFF. The CDR3 DNA follows: TGTGCCAGCAGCGCCAGAGGGAACACGGGTTGGGAAAAACTGTTTTTT. Together with reference TRBV9 and TRBJ1-4, the CDR3 gives the full variable domain: DSGVTQTPKHLITATGQRVTLRCSPRSGDLSVYWYQQSLDQGLQFLIQYYNGEERAKGNILERFSAQQFPDLHSELNLSSLELGDSALYFCASSARGNTGWEKLFFGSGTQLSVL.

The chain is built from TRBV30 and TRBJ2-4, with D perhaps being TRBD1 or TRBD2 (5 bases each). Germline lookup yields CDR1 GTSNPN and CDR2 SVGIG (reference sequence). CDR3 size: 13 residues. Trimming left V 0 bases short and J 14 bases short, with 17 bases between. The CDR3 region is CAWSVRGSGAEYF. The CDR3, as DNA: TGTGCCTGGAGTGTACGTGGGAGTGGGGCCGAGTACTTC.

This rearrangement joins TRBV10-2 to TRBJ2-3, with no clear D. CDR3 size: 14 residues. V was shortened by 1 base and J by 1 base, with 6 bases between the two germline ends. Germline values: CDR1 WSHSY, CDR2 SAAADI. DNA for the CDR3: TGCGCCAGCAGTGAGTTAGCTCGCACAGATACGCAGTATTTT. This sequence encodes CASSELARTDTQYF.

The chain links TRBV4-3 to TRBJ2-5, with 11 bases aligning to TRBD2. Germline V gene data show CDR1 as LGHNA and CDR2 as YSLEER. This CDR3 comprises 17 residues. J lost 4 bases, V lost 1 base, and 8 bases had no gene match. As DNA, the CDR3 is TGCGCCAGCAGCCAAGGAGTCGGGACTAGCGGTCGAGAGACCCAGTACTTC. As protein: CASSQGVGTSGRETQYF.